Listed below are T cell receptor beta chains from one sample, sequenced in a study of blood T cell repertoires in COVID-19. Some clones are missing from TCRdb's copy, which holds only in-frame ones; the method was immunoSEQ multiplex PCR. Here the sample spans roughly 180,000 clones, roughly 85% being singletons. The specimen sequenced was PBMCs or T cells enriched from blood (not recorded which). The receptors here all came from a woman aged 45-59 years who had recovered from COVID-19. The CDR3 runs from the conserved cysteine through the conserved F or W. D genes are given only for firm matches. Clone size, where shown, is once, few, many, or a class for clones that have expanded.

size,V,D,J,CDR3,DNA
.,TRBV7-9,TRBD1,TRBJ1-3,CASSSRTGAGNTIYF,TGTGCCAGCAGCTCGCGGACAGGGGCTGGAAACACCATATATTTT
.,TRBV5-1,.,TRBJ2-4,CASRTDRAKNIQYF,TGCGCCAGCAGGACAGACAGGGCCAAAAACATTCAGTACTTC
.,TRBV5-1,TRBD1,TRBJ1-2,CASSTGQSTANYGYTF,TGCGCCAGCAGCACGGGACAGTCAACAGCTAACTATGGCTACACCTTC
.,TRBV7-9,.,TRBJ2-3,CASSSPWGGLQIDTQYF,TGTGCCAGCAGCTCCCCTTGGGGGGGCCTGCAAATAGATACGCAGTATTTT
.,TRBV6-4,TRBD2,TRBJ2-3,CASSEGTSGAQYF,TGTGCCAGCAGTGAGGGGACTAGCGGGGCGCAGTATTTT
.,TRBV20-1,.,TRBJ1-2,CSAGGNYGYTF,TGCAGTGCGGGAGGGAACTATGGCTACACCTTC
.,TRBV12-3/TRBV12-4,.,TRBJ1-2,CASSRGLLGYTF,TGTGCCAGCAGCAGGGGCCTCCTTGGCTACACCTTC
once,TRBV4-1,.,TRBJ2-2,CASSQGGPNTGELFF,TGCGCCAGCAGCCAAGGCGGTCCGAACACCGGGGAGCTGTTTTTT
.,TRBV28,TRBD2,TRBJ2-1,CASSFLAGRTRLHEQFF,TGTGCCAGCAGTTTTCTAGCGGGGCGCACCCGCTTGCACGAGCAGTTCTTC
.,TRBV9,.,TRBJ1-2,CASSVSGGVYGYTF,TGTGCCAGCAGCGTATCCGGAGGGGTCTATGGCTACACCTTC
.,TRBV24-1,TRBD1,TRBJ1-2,CATSGPRTGAYGYTF,TGTGCCACCAGTGGGCCGCGGACAGGGGCCTATGGCTACACCTTC
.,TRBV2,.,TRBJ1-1,CASRGSTGPTEAFF,TGTGCCAGCAGGGGGTCTACAGGGCCCACTGAAGCTTTCTTT
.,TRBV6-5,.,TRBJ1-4,CASSYRANEKLFF,TGTGCCAGCAGTTACCGAGCAAATGAAAAACTGTTTTTT
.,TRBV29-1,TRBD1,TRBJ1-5,CSAGQGKDQPQHF,TGCAGCGCTGGACAGGGGAAGGACCAGCCCCAGCATTTT
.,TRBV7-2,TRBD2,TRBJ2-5,CASSSLGGYGETQYF,TGTGCCAGCAGCTCACTGGGGGGGTATGGAGAGACCCAGTACTTC
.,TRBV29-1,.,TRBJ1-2,CSVGGDLSWGYTF,TGCAGCGTGGGAGGGGACCTTTCTTGGGGCTACACCTTC
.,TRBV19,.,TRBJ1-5,CASSTGLSNQPQHF,TGTGCCAGTAGTACAGGGTTAAGCAATCAGCCCCAGCATTTT
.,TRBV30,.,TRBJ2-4,CAWSVVGGEAKNIQYF,TGTGCCTGGAGTGTAGTCGGAGGGGAGGCCAAAAACATTCAGTACTTC
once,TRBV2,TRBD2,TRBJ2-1,CASSWTSGSNYEQFF,TGTGCCAGCAGTTGGACTAGCGGGAGCAACTATGAGCAGTTCTTC
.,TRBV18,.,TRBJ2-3,CASSAPSIDTQYF,TGTGCCAGCTCCGCCCCATCTATCGATACGCAGTATTTT
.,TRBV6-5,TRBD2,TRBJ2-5,CASSYLGGGKETQYF,TGTGCCAGCAGTTACTTGGGCGGGGGGAAGGAGACCCAGTACTTC
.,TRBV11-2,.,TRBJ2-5,CASTSLGGSRGETQYF,TGTGCCAGCACTTCTCTTGGGGGCTCGAGGGGAGAGACCCAGTACTTC
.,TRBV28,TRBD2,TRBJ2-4,CASSLPQGGRGKNIQYF,TGTGCCAGCAGTTTACCGCAGGGCGGGAGGGGAAAAAACATTCAGTACTTC
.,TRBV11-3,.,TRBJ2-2,CASSLDGGTGELFF,TGTGCCAGCAGCTTAGATGGAGGCACCGGGGAGCTGTTTTTT
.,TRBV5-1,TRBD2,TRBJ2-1,CASSLATAGVAGEQFF,TGCGCCAGCAGCTTGGCCACAGCGGGAGTAGCCGGTGAGCAGTTCTTC
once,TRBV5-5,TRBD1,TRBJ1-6,CASSLGDRNNSPLHF,TGTGCCAGCAGCTTGGGGGACAGGAATAATTCACCCCTCCACTTT